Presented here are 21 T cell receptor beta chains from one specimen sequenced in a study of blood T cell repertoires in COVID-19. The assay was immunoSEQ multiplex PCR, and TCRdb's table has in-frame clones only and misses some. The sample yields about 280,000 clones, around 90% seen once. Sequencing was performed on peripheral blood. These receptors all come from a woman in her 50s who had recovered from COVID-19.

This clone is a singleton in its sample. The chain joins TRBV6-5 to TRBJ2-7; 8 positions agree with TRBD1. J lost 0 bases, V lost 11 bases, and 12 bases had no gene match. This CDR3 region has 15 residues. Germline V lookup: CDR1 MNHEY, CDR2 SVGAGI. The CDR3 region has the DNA TGTGCCGCTCTTCCCCGGACAGGGAGCTCCTACGAGCAGTACTTC. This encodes CAALPRTGSSYEQYF.

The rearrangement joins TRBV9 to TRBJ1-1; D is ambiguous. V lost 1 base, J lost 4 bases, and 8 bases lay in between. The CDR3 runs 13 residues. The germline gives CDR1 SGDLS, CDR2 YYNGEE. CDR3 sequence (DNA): TGTGCCAGCAGCGTAAGGTCGGGCACTGAAGCTTTCTTT. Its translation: CASSVRSGTEAFF.

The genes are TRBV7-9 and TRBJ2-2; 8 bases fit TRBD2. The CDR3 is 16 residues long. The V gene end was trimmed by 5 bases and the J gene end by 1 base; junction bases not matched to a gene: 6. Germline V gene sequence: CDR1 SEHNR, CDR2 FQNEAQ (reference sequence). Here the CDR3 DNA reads TGTGCCAGCAGCGCATCTAGCGGGCAGAACACCGGGGAGCTGTTTTTT. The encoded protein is CASSASSGQNTGELFF.

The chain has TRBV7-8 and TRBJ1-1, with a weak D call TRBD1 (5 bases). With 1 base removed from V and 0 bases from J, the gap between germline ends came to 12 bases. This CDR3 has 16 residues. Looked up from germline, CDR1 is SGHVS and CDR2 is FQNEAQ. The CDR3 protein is CASSLVRGRMNTEAFF. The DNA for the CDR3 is TGTGCCAGCAGCTTAGTGCGGGGGAGAATGAACACTGAAGCTTTCTTT.

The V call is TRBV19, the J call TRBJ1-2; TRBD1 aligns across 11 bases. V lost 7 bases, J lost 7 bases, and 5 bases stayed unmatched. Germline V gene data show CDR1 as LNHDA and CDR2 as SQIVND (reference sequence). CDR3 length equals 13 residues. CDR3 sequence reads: CASTGQGVGGYTF. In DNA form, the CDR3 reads TGTGCCAGTACGGGACAGGGGGTCGGTGGCTACACCTTC.

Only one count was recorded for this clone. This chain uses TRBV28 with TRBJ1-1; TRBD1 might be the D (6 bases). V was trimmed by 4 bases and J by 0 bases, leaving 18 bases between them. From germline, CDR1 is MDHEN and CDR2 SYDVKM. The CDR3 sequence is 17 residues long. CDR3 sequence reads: CASSSHPAGAMNTEAFF. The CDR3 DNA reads TGTGCCAGCAGTTCCCACCCCGCAGGGGCCATGAACACTGAAGCTTTCTTT.

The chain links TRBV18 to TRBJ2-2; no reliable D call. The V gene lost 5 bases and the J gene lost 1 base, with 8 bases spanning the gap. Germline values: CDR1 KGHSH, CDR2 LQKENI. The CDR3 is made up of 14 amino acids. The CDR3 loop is CASSSDLNTGELFF. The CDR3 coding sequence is TGTGCCAGCTCATCAGACTTGAACACCGGGGAGCTGTTTTTT.

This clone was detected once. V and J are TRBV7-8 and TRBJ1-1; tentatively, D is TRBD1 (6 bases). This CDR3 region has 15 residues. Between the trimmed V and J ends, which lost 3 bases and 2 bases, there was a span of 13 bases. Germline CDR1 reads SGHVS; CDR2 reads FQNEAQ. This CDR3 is CASSFGTRANTEAFF. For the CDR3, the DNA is TGTGCCAGCAGCTTTGGGACAAGGGCAAACACTGAAGCTTTCTTT.

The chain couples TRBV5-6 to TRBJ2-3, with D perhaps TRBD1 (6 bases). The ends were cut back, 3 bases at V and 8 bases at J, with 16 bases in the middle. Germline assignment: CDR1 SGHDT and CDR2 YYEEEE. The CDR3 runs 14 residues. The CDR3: CASSSVTGPSTQYF. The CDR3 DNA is TGTGCCAGCAGCTCAGTTACAGGGCCGTCTACGCAGTATTTT.

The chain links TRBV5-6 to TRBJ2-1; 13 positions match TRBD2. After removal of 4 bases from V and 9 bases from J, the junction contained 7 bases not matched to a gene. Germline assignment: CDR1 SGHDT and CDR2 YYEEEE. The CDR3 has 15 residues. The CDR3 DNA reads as TGTGCCAGCAGCCCTCCCGGACTAGCGGGAGCTGAGCAGTTCTTC. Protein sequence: CASSPPGLAGAEQFF.

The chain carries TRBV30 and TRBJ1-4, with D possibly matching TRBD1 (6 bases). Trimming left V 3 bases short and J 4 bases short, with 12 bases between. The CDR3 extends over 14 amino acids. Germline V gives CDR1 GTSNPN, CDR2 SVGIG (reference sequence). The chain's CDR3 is CAWRRTAHNEKLFF. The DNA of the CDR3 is TGTGCCTGGAGACGGACAGCCCATAATGAAAAACTGTTTTTT.

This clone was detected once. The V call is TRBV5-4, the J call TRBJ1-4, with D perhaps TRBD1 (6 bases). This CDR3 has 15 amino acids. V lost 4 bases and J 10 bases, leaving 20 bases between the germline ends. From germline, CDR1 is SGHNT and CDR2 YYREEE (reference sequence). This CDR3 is CASSGQGGVEGKLFF. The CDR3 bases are TGTGCCAGCAGCGGGCAAGGGGGGGTAGAAGGAAAACTGTTTTTT. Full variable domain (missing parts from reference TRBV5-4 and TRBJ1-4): ETGVTQSPTHLIKTRGQQVTLRCSSQSGHNTVSWYQQALGQGPQFIFQYYREEENGRGNFPPRFSGLQFPNYSSELNVNALELDDSALYLCASSGQGGVEGKLFFGSGTQLSVL.

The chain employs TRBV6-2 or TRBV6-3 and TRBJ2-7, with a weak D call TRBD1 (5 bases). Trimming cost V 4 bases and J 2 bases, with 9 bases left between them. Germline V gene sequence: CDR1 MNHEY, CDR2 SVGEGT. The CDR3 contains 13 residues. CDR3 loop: CASSSGRPYEQYF. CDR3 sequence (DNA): TGTGCCAGCAGTTCAGGGCGGCCCTACGAGCAGTACTTC.

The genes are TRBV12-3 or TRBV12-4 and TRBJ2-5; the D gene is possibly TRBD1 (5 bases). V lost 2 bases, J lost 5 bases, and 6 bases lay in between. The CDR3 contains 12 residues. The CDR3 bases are TGTGCCAGCAGTTTAAAGGGGGAGACCCAGTACTTC. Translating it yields CASSLKGETQYF.

For the CDR3, the DNA is TGTGCCAGCAGACGGGACAGGGGGCGTCGTAGCTCTGGGGCCAACGTCCTGACTTTC. Translation: CASRRDRGRRSSGANVLTF. The chain recombines TRBV28 with TRBJ2-6; TRBD1 agrees at 12 bases. The germline V gene has CDR1 MDHEN and CDR2 SYDVKM. This CDR3 is 19 amino acids long. V was clipped by 6 bases and J by 0 bases; unmatched bases: 9.

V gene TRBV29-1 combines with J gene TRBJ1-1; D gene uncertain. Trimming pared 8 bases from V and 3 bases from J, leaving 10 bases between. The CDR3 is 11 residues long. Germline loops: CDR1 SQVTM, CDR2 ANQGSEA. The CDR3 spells CSLNLDTEAFF. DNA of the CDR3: TGCAGCTTAAACTTGGACACTGAAGCTTTCTTT.

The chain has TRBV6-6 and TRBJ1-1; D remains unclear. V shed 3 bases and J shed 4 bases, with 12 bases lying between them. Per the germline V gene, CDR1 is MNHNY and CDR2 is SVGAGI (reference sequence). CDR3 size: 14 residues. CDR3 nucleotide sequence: TGTGCCAGCAGTTATTCCGAGGGTATCACTGAAGCTTTCTTT. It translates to CASSYSEGITEAFF.

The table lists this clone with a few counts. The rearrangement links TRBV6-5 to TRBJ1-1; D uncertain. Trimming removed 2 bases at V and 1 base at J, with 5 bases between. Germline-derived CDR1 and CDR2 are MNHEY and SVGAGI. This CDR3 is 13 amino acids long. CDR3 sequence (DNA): TGTGCCAGCAGTTACCAGAAGAACACTGAAGCTTTCTTT. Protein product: CASSYQKNTEAFF.

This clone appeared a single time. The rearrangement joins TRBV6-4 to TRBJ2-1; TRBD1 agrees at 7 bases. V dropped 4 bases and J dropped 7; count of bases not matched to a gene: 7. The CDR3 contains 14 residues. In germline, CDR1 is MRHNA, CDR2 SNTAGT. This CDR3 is CASSAEGAANEQFF. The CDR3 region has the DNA TGTGCCAGCAGTGCTGAGGGGGCCGCGAATGAGCAGTTCTTC.

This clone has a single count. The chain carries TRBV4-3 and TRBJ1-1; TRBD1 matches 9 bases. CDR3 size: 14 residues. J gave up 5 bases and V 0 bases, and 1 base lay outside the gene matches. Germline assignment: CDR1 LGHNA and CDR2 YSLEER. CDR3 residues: CASSQEDRGTEAFF. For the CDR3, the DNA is TGCGCCAGCAGCCAAGAAGACAGGGGGACTGAAGCTTTCTTT.

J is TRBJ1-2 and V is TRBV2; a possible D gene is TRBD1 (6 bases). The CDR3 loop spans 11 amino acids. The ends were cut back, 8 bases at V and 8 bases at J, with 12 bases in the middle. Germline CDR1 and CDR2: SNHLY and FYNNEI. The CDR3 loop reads CASDRTWGYTF. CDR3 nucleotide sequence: TGTGCCAGCGACAGGACTTGGGGCTACACCTTC.